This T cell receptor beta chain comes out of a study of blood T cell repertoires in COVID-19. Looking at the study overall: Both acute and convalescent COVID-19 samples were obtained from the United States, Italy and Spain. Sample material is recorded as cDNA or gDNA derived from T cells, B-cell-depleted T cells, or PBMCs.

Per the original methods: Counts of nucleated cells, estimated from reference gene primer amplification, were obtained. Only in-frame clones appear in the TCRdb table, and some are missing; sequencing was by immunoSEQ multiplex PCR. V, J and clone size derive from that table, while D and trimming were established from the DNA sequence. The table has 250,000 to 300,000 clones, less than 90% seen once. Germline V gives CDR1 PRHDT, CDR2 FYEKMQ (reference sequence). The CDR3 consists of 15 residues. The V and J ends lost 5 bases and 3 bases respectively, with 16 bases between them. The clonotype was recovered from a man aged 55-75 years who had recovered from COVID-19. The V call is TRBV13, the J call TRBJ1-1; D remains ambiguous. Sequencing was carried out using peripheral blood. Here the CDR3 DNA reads TGTGCCAGCAGCCCGCCTGGTAGTCGGGACACTGAAGCTTTCTTT. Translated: CASSPPGSRDTEAFF.